These 28 T cell receptor beta chains were sequenced from one sample in a study of T cell responses to AZD1222 COVID-19 vaccine. Assay: immunoSEQ multiplex PCR; the TCRdb copy retains only in-frame clones and omits some. The sample has 180,000 or so clones, approximately 90% seen once. This sample comprised peripheral blood, obtained 28 days after the second AZD1222 dose. The receptors come from an adult who received the AZD1222 COVID-19 vaccine.

V gene TRBV2 combines with J gene TRBJ2-2, with D perhaps being TRBD1 or TRBD2 (5 bases each). Trimming removed 6 bases from V and 1 base from J, with 9 bases in between. The germline CDR1 and CDR2 sequences are SNHLY and FYNNEI. The CDR3 extends over 14 amino acids. CDR3 sequence: CASRRGGNTGELFF. CDR3 sequence (DNA): TGTGCCAGCAGGAGGGGTGGGAACACCGGGGAGCTGTTTTTT.

The chain combines TRBV20-1 with TRBJ1-2; TRBD1 might be the D (5 bases). This CDR3 has 10 residues. Germline values: CDR1 DFQATT, CDR2 SNEGSKA (reference sequence). This CDR3 reads CTPRGHGYTF. The CDR3 DNA sequence: TGCACCCCCCGGGGCCATGGCTACACCTTC.

The gene calls are TRBV19 and TRBJ1-1; D call uncertain. Germline V gene lookup returns CDR1 LNHDA and CDR2 SQIVND (reference sequence). The CDR3 has 16 residues. V lost 3 bases to trimming and J lost 1 base, with 15 bases between them. For the CDR3, the DNA is TGTGCCAGTAGTATGAGTCAGCTGCTTCCGAACACTGAAGCTTTCTTT. Its translation is CASSMSQLLPNTEAFF.

This rearrangement joins TRBV4-3 to TRBJ1-2, with D maybe TRBD1 (5 bases). Per germline, CDR1 LGHNA and CDR2 YSLEER. The CDR3 spans 16 residues. V gave up 1 base and J gave up 7 bases, with 19 bases separating them. The CDR3 loop reads CASSQVPPMAGGGYTF. Written as DNA, the CDR3 is TGCGCCAGCAGCCAAGTCCCGCCAATGGCCGGGGGTGGCTACACCTTC.

The genes are TRBV4-1 and TRBJ2-7; D possibly corresponds to TRBD2 (6 bases). Germline V gene lookup returns CDR1 MGHRA and CDR2 YSYEKL. V was cut by 1 base and J by 5 bases, with 12 bases left in between. The length of the CDR3 is 14 residues. Here the CDR3 reads CASSQVGGPNEQYF. The CDR3 DNA follows: TGCGCCAGCAGCCAAGTGGGGGGACCCAACGAGCAGTACTTC.

This chain connects TRBV2 to TRBJ2-7; a weak D match, TRBD1 (5 bases). With 9 bases removed from V and 1 base from J, the gap between germline ends came to 13 bases. CDR1 SNHLY and CDR2 FYNNEI come from the germline V gene. The CDR3 covers 13 residues. DNA of the CDR3: TGTGCCAGACAGACAGAAAGTTCCTACGAGCAGTACTTC. Protein sequence: CARQTESSYEQYF.

CDR3 protein: CASSPGRDRGNNEQFF. The CDR3 DNA is TGTGCCAGCAGCCCAGGCCGGGACAGGGGTAACAATGAGCAGTTCTTC. The chain joins TRBV13 to TRBJ2-1, with 10 bases that match TRBD1. CDR3 length equals 16 residues. Germline V gene sequence: CDR1 PRHDT, CDR2 FYEKMQ (reference sequence). J gave up 5 bases and V 5 bases, and 9 bases lay outside the gene matches.

The chain joins TRBV11-2 to TRBJ1-5, with unresolved D. The CDR3 sequence is 14 residues long. Per the germline V gene, CDR1 is SGHAT and CDR2 is FQNNGV. V gave up 1 base and J gave up 5 bases, with 9 bases separating them. This chain's CDR3 is CASSLGPRDQPQHF. Here the CDR3 DNA reads TGTGCCAGCAGCTTAGGACCGAGGGATCAGCCCCAGCATTTT.

The chain combines TRBV7-2 with TRBJ2-3; 8 nucleotides align to TRBD2. J was trimmed by 6 bases and V by 1 base; bases with no gene match: 9. Germline loops: CDR1 SGHTA, CDR2 FQGNSA. CDR3 size: 16 residues. The CDR3, as DNA: TGTGCCAGCAGCTTAGTCGCTAGCGGGCCGTGGGATACGCAGTATTTT. Its translation: CASSLVASGPWDTQYF.

The chain is built from TRBV7-2 and TRBJ2-7; 8 nucleotides line up with TRBD1. This CDR3 spans 15 amino acids. V trimming: 5 bases; J trimming: 5 bases; junction bases outside the gene matches: 11. Germline V gives CDR1 SGHTA, CDR2 FQGNSA. The CDR3 region is CASSPGQGIFNEQYF. CDR3 DNA sequence: TGTGCCAGCAGCCCCGGACAGGGTATTTTTAACGAGCAGTACTTC.

This clone was picked up one time. The chain couples TRBV28 to TRBJ1-6; 8 bases are shared with TRBD1. The CDR3 totals 15 residues. Germline assignment: CDR1 MDHEN and CDR2 SYDVKM. V shed 4 bases and J 6 bases; nucleotides not matched to a gene: 5. The CDR3, as DNA: TGTGCCAGCAGTTCCCCGACAGGGGCTAATTCACCCCTCCACTTT. Its translation is CASSSPTGANSPLHF.

The chain couples TRBV6-5 to TRBJ2-7; the D call may be TRBD1 or TRBD2 (5 bases each). The V end was cut by 6 bases, the J end by 3 bases, with 12 bases between. Germline V CDR1 and CDR2: MNHEY, SVGAGI. The CDR3 runs 13 residues. The CDR3 sequence: CASRGDGLYEQYF. CDR3 bases: TGTGCCAGCAGGGGGGACGGGCTCTACGAGCAGTACTTC.

The J gene is TRBJ2-2, the V gene TRBV7-2; D is ambiguous. V lost 2 bases and J 10 bases, leaving 11 bases between the germline ends. Germline V gives CDR1 SGHTA, CDR2 FQGNSA. The CDR3 has 13 residues. CDR3 residues: CASSLWQHEELFF. In DNA form, the CDR3 reads TGTGCCAGCAGCTTATGGCAGCACGAGGAGCTGTTTTTT.

The CDR3 reads CASSNRDRGRDEQYF. CDR3 in DNA: TGTGCCAGCAGTAACCGGGACAGGGGTCGCGACGAGCAGTACTTC. The gene calls are TRBV27 and TRBJ2-7, with 10 bases fitting TRBD1. V lost 5 bases to trimming and J lost 5 bases; unmatched junction nucleotides: 9. In germline, CDR1 is MNHEY, CDR2 SMNVEV (reference sequence). This CDR3 region has 15 residues.

The chain joins TRBV7-3 to TRBJ2-5, with a weak D call TRBD1 (6 bases). There are 15 residues in the CDR3. V was clipped by 2 bases and J by 4 bases, with 14 bases between them. Germline V gives CDR1 SGHTA, CDR2 FQGTGA. CDR3 coding DNA: TGTGCCAGCAGCTTAGGTCGGGACACCCGAGAGACCCAGTACTTC. It translates to CASSLGRDTRETQYF.

Written as DNA, the CDR3 is TGTGCCAGCACCAAAAACTGGGGGAGGAGTGAAAAACTGTTTTTT. Translating gives CASTKNWGRSEKLFF. This chain joins TRBV6-5 and TRBJ1-4, with a weak D call TRBD1 (5 bases). This CDR3 is built from 15 residues. V lost 7 bases to trimming and J lost 7 bases, with 19 bases between them. Germline lookup yields CDR1 MNHEY and CDR2 SVGAGI.

The genes are TRBV11-2 and TRBJ1-2; weak D call: TRBD1 (5 bases). CDR1 and CDR2 (germline): SGHAT, FQNNGV. There are 17 residues in the CDR3. V was pared by 5 bases and J by 4 bases, with 23 bases between. CDR3 in amino acids: CASSPHHRQGRGYGYTF. CDR3 in DNA: TGTGCCAGCAGCCCACACCACCGTCAGGGACGGGGCTATGGCTACACCTTC.

V is TRBV6-6 and J is TRBJ1-5, with D uncertain. Germline CDR1 MNHNY, CDR2 SVGAGI (reference sequence). The CDR3 runs 16 residues. V lost 2 bases, J lost 1 base, and 12 bases lay in between. The DNA of the CDR3 is TGTGCCAGCAGTTACGTTTCGGGGTCGAGCAATCAGCCCCAGCATTTT. It translates to CASSYVSGSSNQPQHF.

This clone was found once. The V call is TRBV24-1, the J call TRBJ1-1; D unclear. CDR1 KGHDR and CDR2 SFDVKD come from the germline V gene. CDR3 size: 13 residues. Trimming removed 7 bases from V and 0 bases from J, with 8 bases in between. The CDR3 sequence: CATRGGMNTEAFF. DNA for the CDR3: TGTGCCACCAGGGGAGGGATGAACACTGAAGCTTTCTTT.

The V gene is TRBV12-3 or TRBV12-4, the J gene TRBJ2-3; a weak D match, TRBD2 (5 bases). Trimming took 7 bases from V and 10 from J, leaving 18 bases between them. The CDR3 runs 13 residues. The CDR3 DNA reads as TGTGCCAGCACGCCAACGAGGTCAGCGGCGCAGTATTTT. It codes for CASTPTRSAAQYF.

The CDR3: CASSSIGVPEAFF. The DNA for the CDR3 is TGCGCCAGCAGCAGCATCGGGGTCCCTGAAGCTTTCTTT. The chain has TRBV4-1 and TRBJ1-1; no clear D gene. Between the trimmed V and J ends, which lost 5 bases and 6 bases, there was a span of 13 bases. Germline values: CDR1 MGHRA, CDR2 YSYEKL. This CDR3 region has 13 residues.

The chain couples TRBV19 to TRBJ2-3, with D unresolved. V was trimmed by 3 bases and J by 1 base, leaving 8 bases between them. There are 14 residues in the CDR3. CDR1 LNHDA and CDR2 SQIVND come from the germline V gene (reference sequence). The CDR3 is CASSIVLGTDTQYF. In nucleotides, the CDR3 is TGTGCCAGTAGTATCGTATTAGGCACAGATACGCAGTATTTT. Full variable domain (outside the CDR3, taken from reference TRBV19 and TRBJ2-3): DGGITQSPKYLFRKEGQNVTLSCEQNLNHDAMYWYRQDPGQGLRLIYYSQIVNDFQKGDIAEGYSVSREKKESFPLTVTSAQKNPTAFYLCASSIVLGTDTQYFGPGTRLTVL.

In this sample, this clone turned up once. The chain is built from TRBV4-3 and TRBJ2-2, with D possibly TRBD2 on 5 matching bases. Germline-derived CDR1 and CDR2 are LGHNA and YSLEER. The V end lost 0 bases, the J end lost 1 base, and 9 bases lay between the germline ends. This CDR3 spans 16 amino acids. This chain's CDR3 is CASSQDQAGNTGELFF. The DNA for the CDR3 is TGCGCCAGCAGCCAAGATCAGGCGGGGAACACCGGGGAGCTGTTTTTT.

The V gene is TRBV11-2, the J gene TRBJ2-1; tentatively, D is TRBD2 (6 bases). The CDR3 has 16 residues. The germline V gene encodes CDR1 SGHAT and CDR2 FQNNGV. V was trimmed by 5 bases and J by 0 bases, leaving 14 bases between them. CDR3 protein: CASSPGTLPSYNEQFF. In DNA form, the CDR3 reads TGTGCCAGCAGCCCGGGGACTCTCCCCTCCTACAATGAGCAGTTCTTC.

The chain joins TRBV4-3 to TRBJ2-5, with D possibly called TRBD1 or TRBD2 (6 bases each). CDR1 is LGHNA and CDR2 is YSLEER in the germline V gene. V was cut by 1 base and J by 4 bases, with 13 bases left in between. This CDR3 contains 15 residues. DNA for the CDR3: TGCGCCAGCAGCCAAGTATGGGGGGCAAGAGAGACCCAGTACTTC. Translated: CASSQVWGARETQYF.

This clone came up a few times. The chain is built from TRBV25-1 and TRBJ2-7; 11 bases are a match to TRBD2. This CDR3 region has 14 residues. From germline, CDR1 is MGHDK and CDR2 SYGVNS. The V segment lost 6 bases and the J segment 4 bases; nucleotides outside the gene matches: 5. This chain's CDR3 is CASSIAGGSYEQYF. In DNA, the CDR3 is TGTGCCAGCAGCATAGCGGGAGGGTCATACGAGCAGTACTTC.

DNA for the CDR3: TGCGCCAGCAGCACGGGAGAGGGCTGGGGCACTGAAGCTTTCTTT. It codes for CASSTGEGWGTEAFF. The chain has TRBV5-1 and TRBJ1-1; D gene uncertain. CDR1 SGHRS and CDR2 YFSETQ come from the germline V gene. Trimming pared 4 bases from V and 4 bases from J, leaving 17 bases between. The CDR3 is 15 residues long.

This clone was counted once. This chain joins TRBV5-1 and TRBJ1-6, with 7 bases aligning to TRBD1. The CDR3 runs 15 residues. The germline V gene encodes CDR1 SGHRS and CDR2 YFSETQ. V lost 1 base to trimming and J lost 6 bases; unmatched junction nucleotides: 4. The CDR3, as DNA: TGCGCCAGCAGCTTGAGTGGGGACAGTAATTCACCCCTCCACTTT. Its translation is CASSLSGDSNSPLHF.